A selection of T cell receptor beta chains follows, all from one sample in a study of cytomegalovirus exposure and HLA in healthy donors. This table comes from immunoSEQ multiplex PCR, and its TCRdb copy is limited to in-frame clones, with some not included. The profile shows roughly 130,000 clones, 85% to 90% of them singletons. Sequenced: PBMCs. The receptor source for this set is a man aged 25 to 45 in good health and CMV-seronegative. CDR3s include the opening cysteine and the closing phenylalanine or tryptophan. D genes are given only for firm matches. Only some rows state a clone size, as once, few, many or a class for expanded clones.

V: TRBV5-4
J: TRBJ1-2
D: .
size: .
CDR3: CASSLGGRNLYGYTF
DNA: TGTGCCAGCAGCTTGGGTGGCAGGAACCTCTATGGCTACACCTTC

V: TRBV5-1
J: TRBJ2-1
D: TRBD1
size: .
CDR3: CASSFTGAREQFF
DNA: TGCGCCAGCAGCTTTACAGGGGCGAGGGAGCAGTTCTTC

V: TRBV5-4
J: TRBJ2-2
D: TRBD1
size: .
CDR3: CASTPDRVVGELFF
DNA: TGTGCCAGCACCCCGGACAGGGTAGTCGGGGAGCTGTTTTTT

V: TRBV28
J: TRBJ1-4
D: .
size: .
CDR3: CASRTLRANEKLFF
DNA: TGTGCCAGCCGGACTCTCCGGGCCAATGAAAAACTGTTTTTT

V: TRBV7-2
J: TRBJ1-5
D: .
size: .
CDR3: CASSLGEYNQPQHF
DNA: TGTGCCAGCAGCTTAGGGGAGTACAATCAGCCCCAGCATTTT

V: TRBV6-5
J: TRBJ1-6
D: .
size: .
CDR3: CASSLGPEDNSPLHF
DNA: TGTGCCAGTTCCCTCGGACCGGAGGATAATTCACCCCTCCACTTT

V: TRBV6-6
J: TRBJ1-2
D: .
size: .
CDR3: CASNKSTRDSLYTF
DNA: TGTGCCAGCAATAAAAGTACCCGAGACAGTCTCTACACCTTC

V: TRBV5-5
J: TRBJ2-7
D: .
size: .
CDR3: CASSSIPGHPTYEQYF
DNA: TGTGCCAGCAGCTCAATTCCGGGACACCCGACCTACGAGCAGTACTTC

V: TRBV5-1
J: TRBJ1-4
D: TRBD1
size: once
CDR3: CASSLRTGVNEKLFF
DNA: TGCGCCAGCAGCCTACGGACAGGGGTCAATGAAAAACTGTTTTTT

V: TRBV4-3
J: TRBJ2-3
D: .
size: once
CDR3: CASSQESGTSTDTQYF
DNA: TGCGCCAGCAGCCAAGAGTCGGGAACTAGCACAGATACGCAGTATTTT

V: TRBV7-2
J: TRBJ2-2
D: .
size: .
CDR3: CASSLGATTGELFF
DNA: TGTGCCAGCAGCTTGGGGGCGACCACCGGGGAGCTGTTTTTT

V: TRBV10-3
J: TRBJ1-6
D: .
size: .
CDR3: CAISESRAGRNSPLHF
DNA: TGTGCCATCAGTGAGTCGAGGGCAGGACGGAATTCACCCCTCCACTTT

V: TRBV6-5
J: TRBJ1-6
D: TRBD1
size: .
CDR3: CASNIDRGPNSPLHF
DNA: TGTGCCAGCAATATAGACAGGGGGCCAAATTCACCCCTCCACTTT

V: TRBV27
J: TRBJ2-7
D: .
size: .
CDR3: CASSFLDSSYEQYF
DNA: TGTGCCAGCAGCTTCTTGGACAGCTCCTACGAGCAGTACTTC

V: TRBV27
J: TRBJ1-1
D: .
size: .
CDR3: CASSQGSWDTEAFF
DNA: TGTGCCAGCAGTCAGGGTAGCTGGGACACTGAAGCTTTCTTT

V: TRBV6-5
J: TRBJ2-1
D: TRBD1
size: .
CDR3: CASSYNDRGVYNEQFF
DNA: TGTGCCAGCAGTTACAACGACAGGGGTGTATACAATGAGCAGTTCTTC

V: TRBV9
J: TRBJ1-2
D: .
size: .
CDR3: CASSVAGADLRGYTF
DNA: TGTGCCAGCAGCGTAGCAGGGGCCGATCTTCGGGGCTACACCTTC

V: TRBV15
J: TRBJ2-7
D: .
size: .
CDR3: CATSPGAVPSYEQYF
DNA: TGTGCCACCAGCCCGGGTGCGGTTCCCTCCTACGAGCAGTACTTC

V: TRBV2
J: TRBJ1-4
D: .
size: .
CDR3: CASRPGEKLFF
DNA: TGTGCCAGCAGGCCGGGGGAAAAACTGTTTTTT

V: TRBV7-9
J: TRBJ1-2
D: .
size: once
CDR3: CASSFIGRLDLYGYTF
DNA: TGTGCCAGCAGCTTTATCGGCAGGTTGGATCTTTATGGCTACACCTTC

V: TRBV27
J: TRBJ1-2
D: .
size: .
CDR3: CASSDRMEINYGYTF
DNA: TGTGCCAGCAGCGACAGGATGGAGATTAACTATGGCTACACCTTC

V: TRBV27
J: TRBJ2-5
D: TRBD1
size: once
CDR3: CASSPADRVQETQYF
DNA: TGTGCCAGCAGTCCCGCGGACAGGGTGCAAGAGACCCAGTACTTC

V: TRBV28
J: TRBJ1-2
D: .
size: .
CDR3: CASSLSSGGVNYGYTF
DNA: TGTGCCAGCAGTTTATCGTCGGGGGGGGTAAACTATGGCTACACCTTC

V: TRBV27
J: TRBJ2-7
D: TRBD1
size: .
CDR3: CASSPGQGAHEQYF
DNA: TGTGCCAGCAGTCCTGGACAGGGGGCCCACGAGCAGTACTTC

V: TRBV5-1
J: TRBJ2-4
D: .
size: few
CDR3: CASSLEVARTDIQYF
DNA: TGCGCCAGCAGCTTGGAGGTAGCCCGCACGGACATTCAGTACTTC

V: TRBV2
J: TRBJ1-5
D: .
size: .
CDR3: CASSEIQGHSNQPQHF
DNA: TGTGCCAGCAGTGAGATTCAGGGACACAGCAATCAGCCCCAGCATTTT

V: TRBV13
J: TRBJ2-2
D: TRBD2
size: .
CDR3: CASSLGTSGNTGELFF
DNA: TGTGCCAGCAGCCTAGGGACTAGCGGGAACACCGGGGAGCTGTTTTTT

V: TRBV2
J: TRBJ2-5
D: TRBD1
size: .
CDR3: CASSETTGLDQTQYF
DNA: TGTGCCAGCAGTGAAACGACAGGGCTTGATCAGACCCAGTACTTC

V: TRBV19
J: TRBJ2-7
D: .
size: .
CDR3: CASSGAYEQYF
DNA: TGTGCCAGTAGCGGGGCCTACGAGCAGTACTTC

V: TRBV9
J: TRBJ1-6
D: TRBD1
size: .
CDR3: CASTKTGGTLNSPLHF
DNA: TGTGCCAGCACCAAGACAGGGGGAACATTGAATTCACCCCTCCACTTT

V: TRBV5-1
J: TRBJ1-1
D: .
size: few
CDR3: CASSFSQGGNTEAFF
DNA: TGCGCCAGCAGCTTCTCCCAGGGTGGAAACACTGAAGCTTTCTTT

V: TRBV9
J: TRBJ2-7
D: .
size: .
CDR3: CASSFRDFPYEQYF
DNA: TGTGCCAGCAGCTTCCGGGACTTCCCCTACGAGCAGTACTTC

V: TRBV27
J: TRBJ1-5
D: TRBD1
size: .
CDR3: CASRLTGVGQPQHF
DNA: TGTGCCAGCAGACTTACAGGGGTGGGCCAGCCCCAGCATTTT

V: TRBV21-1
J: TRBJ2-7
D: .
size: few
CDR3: CASSYSGTGVCEQYF
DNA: TGTGCCAGCAGTTATTCCGGGACAGGGGTCTGCGAGCAGTACTTC

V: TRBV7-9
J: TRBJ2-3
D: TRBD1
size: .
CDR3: CASSSPSDRADTQYF
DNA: TGTGCCAGCAGCTCTCCCTCTGACAGGGCAGATACGCAGTATTTT

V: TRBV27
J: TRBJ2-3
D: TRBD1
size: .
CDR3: CASSRTQGRATSTDTQYF
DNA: TGTGCCAGCAGCCGAACACAGGGGCGCGCCACTAGCACAGATACGCAGTATTTT

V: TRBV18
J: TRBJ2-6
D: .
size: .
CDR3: CASSPRGPSSGANVLTF
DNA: TGTGCCAGCTCACCGAGAGGGCCGAGCTCTGGGGCCAACGTCCTGACTTTC

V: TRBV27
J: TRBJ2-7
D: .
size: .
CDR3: CASSGGTSFGEQYF
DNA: TGTGCCAGTTCTGGGGGGACTTCCTTTGGGGAGCAGTACTTC

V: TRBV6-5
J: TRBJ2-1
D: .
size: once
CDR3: CASSYSRWTEQFF
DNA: TGTGCCAGCAGTTACTCACGTTGGACAGAGCAGTTCTTC

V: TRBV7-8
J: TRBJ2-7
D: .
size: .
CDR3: CASSLRLANSYEQYF
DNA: TGTGCCAGCAGCTTACGGCTAGCGAACTCCTACGAGCAGTACTTC

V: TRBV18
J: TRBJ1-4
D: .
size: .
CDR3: CASSPSSTNEKLFF
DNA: TGTGCCAGCTCACCGTCGTCCACTAATGAAAAACTGTTTTTT

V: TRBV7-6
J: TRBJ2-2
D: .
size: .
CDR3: CASSQDTPNTGELFF
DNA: TGTGCCAGCAGTCAGGACACCCCGAACACCGGGGAGCTGTTTTTT

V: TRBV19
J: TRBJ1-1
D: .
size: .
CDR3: CASSNRYTEAFF
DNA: TGTGCCAGTAGTAACAGGTACACTGAAGCTTTCTTT

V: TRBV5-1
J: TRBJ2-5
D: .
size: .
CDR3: CASRSYGVQETQYF
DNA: TGCGCCAGCAGATCATACGGAGTCCAAGAGACCCAGTACTTC

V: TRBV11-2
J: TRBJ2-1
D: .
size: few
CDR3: CASSVQPGNNEQFF
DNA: TGTGCCAGCAGCGTCCAACCAGGGAACAATGAGCAGTTCTTC

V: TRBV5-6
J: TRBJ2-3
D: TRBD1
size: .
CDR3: CASSLVQGLSTDTQYF
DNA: TGTGCCAGCAGCTTGGTACAGGGGCTAAGCACAGATACGCAGTATTTT

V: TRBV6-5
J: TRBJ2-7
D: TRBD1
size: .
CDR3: CASSYGQGIVYEQYF
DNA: TGTGCCAGCAGTTACGGACAGGGGATTGTCTACGAGCAGTACTTC

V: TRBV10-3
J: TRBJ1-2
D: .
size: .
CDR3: CAISELTDNYGYTF
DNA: TGTGCCATCAGTGAGTTGACAGACAACTATGGCTACACCTTC

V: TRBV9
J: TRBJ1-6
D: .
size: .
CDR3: CASSVAIASSYNSPLHF
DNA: TGTGCCAGCAGCGTAGCGATAGCCAGCTCCTATAATTCACCCCTCCACTTT